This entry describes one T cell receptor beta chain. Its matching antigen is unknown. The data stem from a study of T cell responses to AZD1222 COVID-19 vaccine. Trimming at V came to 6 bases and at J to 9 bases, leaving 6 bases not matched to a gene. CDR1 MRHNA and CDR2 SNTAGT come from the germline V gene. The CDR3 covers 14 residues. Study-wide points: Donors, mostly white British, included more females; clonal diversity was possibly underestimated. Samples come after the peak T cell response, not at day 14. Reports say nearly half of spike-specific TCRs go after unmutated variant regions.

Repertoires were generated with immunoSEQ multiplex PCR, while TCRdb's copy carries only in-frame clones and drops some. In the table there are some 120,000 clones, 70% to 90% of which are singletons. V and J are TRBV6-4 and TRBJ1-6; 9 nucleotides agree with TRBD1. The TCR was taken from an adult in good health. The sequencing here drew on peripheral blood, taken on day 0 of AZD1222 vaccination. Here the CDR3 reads CASSITGGGSPLHF. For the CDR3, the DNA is TGTGCCAGCAGCATTACAGGGGGCGGTTCACCCCTCCACTTT.